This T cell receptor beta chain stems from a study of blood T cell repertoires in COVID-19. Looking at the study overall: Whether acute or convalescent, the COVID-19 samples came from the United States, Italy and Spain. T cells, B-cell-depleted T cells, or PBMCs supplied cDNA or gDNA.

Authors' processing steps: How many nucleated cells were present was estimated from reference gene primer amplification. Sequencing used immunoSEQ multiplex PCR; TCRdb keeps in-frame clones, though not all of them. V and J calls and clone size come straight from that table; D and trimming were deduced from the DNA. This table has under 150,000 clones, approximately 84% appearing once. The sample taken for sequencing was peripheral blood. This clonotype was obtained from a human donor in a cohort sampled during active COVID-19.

CDR3 protein: CASSEGVWASGAETQYF. CDR3 nucleotides: TGTGCCAGCAGCGAGGGGGTTTGGGCTAGCGGGGCAGAGACCCAGTACTTC. V usage is TRBV9 and J usage is TRBJ2-5; 9 nucleotides agree with TRBD2. CDR1 is SGDLS and CDR2 is YYNGEE in the germline V gene. J lost 4 bases, V lost 3 bases, and 13 bases had no gene match. This CDR3 is built from 17 residues.